This T cell receptor beta chain originates from a study of blood T cell repertoires in COVID-19. Study-level background: Sample material is recorded as cDNA or gDNA derived from T cells, B-cell-depleted T cells, or PBMCs.

V was pared by 1 base and J by 2 bases, with 9 bases between. CDR1 and CDR2 from the germline V gene are LGHDT and YNNKEL (reference sequence). The CDR3 runs to 14 residues. Data came from immunoSEQ multiplex PCR; TCRdb stores just in-frame clones and leaves some out. The repertoire holds a few hundred thousand clones, with roughly 85% as singletons. In assigning cohorts, the study relied on participant-reported clinical history. Two negative PCRs, clearance, or symptom resolution were required of recovered Cohort 3 donors. The TCR sequence derives from a woman between 45 and 65 years old who had recovered from COVID-19. This sequence joins TRBV3-1 (or the pseudogene TRBV3-2) and TRBJ2-7; TRBD1 might be the D (5 bases). The sequenced material came from PBMCs or T cells enriched from blood (not recorded which). Here the CDR3 reads CASSQARGPYEQYF. The CDR3 region has the DNA TGTGCCAGCAGCCAAGCTAGGGGTCCCTACGAGCAGTACTTC.